This is a list of T cell receptor beta chains from one sample in a study of control samples from healthy donors and cancer patients. Data came from immunoSEQ multiplex PCR; TCRdb stores just in-frame clones and leaves some out. The sample consists of approximately 68,000 clones, about 83% of them appearing once. Input material: blood. The receptors derive from a man between 60 and 75 years old in good health. Each CDR3 is given with its conserved first and last residue.

v_call	j_call	cdr3_aa
TRBV6-5	TRBJ2-7	CASSFWGGRHYEQYF
TRBV2	TRBJ1-2	CASRASRQKRNYGYTF
TRBV9	TRBJ2-3	CASSVGLAGTDTQYF
TRBV27	TRBJ1-2	CASSLSGQGLYGYTF
TRBV6-1	TRBJ1-6	CASSEGWLGSSPLHF
TRBV2	TRBJ1-5	CASSERGQGLHF
TRBV5-1	TRBJ1-1	CASTVDGTGYTEAFF
TRBV2	TRBJ1-5	CASSERDQPQHF
TRBV5-1	TRBJ2-7	CASREGTSGTYEQYF
TRBV7-3	TRBJ1-1	CASRPTGGTEAFF
TRBV7-6	TRBJ2-3	CASSLRMRDTDTQYF
TRBV4-2	TRBJ2-1	CASSQDLRAGAYNEQFF
TRBV6-5	TRBJ2-2	CASSLREGGTGELFF
TRBV6-2/TRBV6-3	TRBJ2-7	CASSLAGGVEQYF
TRBV7-6	TRBJ2-6	CASSLGPGANVLTF
TRBV7-2	TRBJ1-3	CASSLYGRVSGNTIYF
TRBV2	TRBJ2-7	CASTGQPMNYEQYF
TRBV3-1/TRBV3-2	TRBJ2-3	CASSHGLATDTQYF
TRBV5-4	TRBJ2-2	CASSFWGKNTGELFF
TRBV7-9	TRBJ2-7	CASSVDSYYEQYF
TRBV7-8	TRBJ1-3	CASSDSPGGSGNTIYF
TRBV5-1	TRBJ2-7	CASSFGTGGSYEQYF